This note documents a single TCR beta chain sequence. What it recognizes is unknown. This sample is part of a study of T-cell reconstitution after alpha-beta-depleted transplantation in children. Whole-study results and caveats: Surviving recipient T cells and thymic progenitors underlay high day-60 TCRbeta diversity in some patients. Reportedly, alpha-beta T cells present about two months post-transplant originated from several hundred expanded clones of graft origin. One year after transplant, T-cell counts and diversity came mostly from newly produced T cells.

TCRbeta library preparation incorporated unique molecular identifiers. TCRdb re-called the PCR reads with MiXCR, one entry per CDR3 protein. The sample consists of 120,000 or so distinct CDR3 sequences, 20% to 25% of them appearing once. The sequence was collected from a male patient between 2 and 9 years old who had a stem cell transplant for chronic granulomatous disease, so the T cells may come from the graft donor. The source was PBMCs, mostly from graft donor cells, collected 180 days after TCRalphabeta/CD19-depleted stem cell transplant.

CDR3 protein: CASSLVAGGAYNEQFF. CDR3 sequence (DNA): TGTGCCAGCAGCTTAGTCGCGGGGGGGGCCTACAATGAGCAGTTCTTC. This chain links TRBV11-2 with TRBJ2-1; 9 nucleotides align to TRBD2. From germline, CDR1 is SGHAT and CDR2 FQNNGV. This CDR3 has 16 residues. After removal of 1 base from V and 2 bases from J, the junction contained 3 bases not matched to a gene.